The 14 T cell receptor beta chains reported below all come from one sample, sequenced in a study of regulatory T cells in long-lasting Graves disease. Arm-PCR of CDR3 regions with iRepertoire HTBI primers generated TCR beta libraries. TCRdb ran MiXCR on the multiplex PCR reads and lists one entry per CDR3 protein. The sample has 400,000 to 550,000 distinct CDR3 sequences; roughly 15% are singletons. The time point denotes: newly diagnosed GD, antithyroid drugs for less than 3 months. From RNA extracted from PBMCs, the TCR library was made. These data also featured in a second study, about T cells in Graves' hyperthyroidism and ophthalmopathy.

Sample: peripheral blood mononuclear cells (PBMCs), taken at new diagnosis, from a patient treated with antithyroid drugs. These receptors all stem from a woman in her 30s with Graves disease.

This clonotype was detected only a few times. This sequence joins TRBV10-1 and TRBJ2-7, with D perhaps matching TRBD1 (7 bases). Germline assignment: CDR1 WNHNN and CDR2 SYGVQD (reference sequence). The germline V and J ends were trimmed by 3 bases and 2 bases, with 11 bases remaining between them. The CDR3 is 14 residues long. DNA of the CDR3: TGCGCCAGCAGTGAAGGCGGGACAGCCTACGAGCAGTACTTC. This codes for CASSEGGTAYEQYF.

In its sample, this clonotype was seen a few times. J is TRBJ1-6 and V is TRBV7-9; possibly TRBD1 for D (5 bases). The CDR3 contains 14 residues. Germline V gene lookup returns CDR1 SEHNR and CDR2 FQNEAQ (reference sequence). V was shortened by 4 bases and J by 7 bases, with 11 bases between the two germline ends. CDR3 sequence: CASSSGRENSPLHF. In DNA form, the CDR3 reads TGTGCCAGCAGCTCAGGGAGGGAGAATTCACCCCTCCACTTT.

This clonotype was detected many times. The V gene is TRBV6-1, the J gene TRBJ1-4, with 7 positions matching TRBD1. CDR3 length: 16 amino acids. The ends lost 5 bases at V and 7 bases at J; junction bases unmatched: 13. The germline V gene encodes CDR1 MNHNS and CDR2 SASEGT. In nucleotides, the CDR3 is TGTGCCAGCAGTACCCGAGGAGGGGGCTTTAGTGAAAAACTGTTTTTT. Amino acid sequence: CASSTRGGGFSEKLFF.

This clonotype was picked up many times. The rearrangement links TRBV6-2 or TRBV6-3 to TRBJ2-1; D perhaps matches TRBD1 (6 bases). The CDR3 loop spans 16 amino acids. Germline CDR1 MNHEY, CDR2 SVGEGT. Trimming pared 2 bases from V and 0 bases from J, leaving 11 bases between. The CDR3 here is CASSYPGTSSYNEQFF. CDR3 coding DNA: TGTGCCAGCAGTTACCCCGGGACATCCTCCTACAATGAGCAGTTCTTC.

The chain employs TRBV7-9 and TRBJ2-3; 10 nucleotides align to TRBD2. This CDR3 comprises 17 residues. The germline gives CDR1 SEHNR, CDR2 FQNEAQ (reference sequence). Germline trimming cut 4 bases from V and 1 base from J; bases unmatched to any gene: 8. The CDR3 DNA reads as TGTGCCAGCAGCTCCATAGCGGGAGGTTGGGGCACAGATACGCAGTATTTT. Translated: CASSSIAGGWGTDTQYF.

This clonotype was seen ten or more times. This chain uses TRBV9 with TRBJ2-1, with TRBD2 identical over 7 bases. The CDR3 is 14 residues long. Trimming removed 4 bases from V and 4 bases from J; junction bases left unmatched: 5. The germline V gene encodes CDR1 SGDLS and CDR2 YYNGEE. CDR3 region: CASSSPGLYNEQFF. The CDR3 region has the DNA TGTGCCAGCAGCTCACCGGGACTATACAATGAGCAGTTCTTC. Based on the CDR3 plus reference TRBV9 and TRBJ2-1, the full variable domain is DSGVTQTPKHLITATGQRVTLRCSPRSGDLSVYWYQQSLDQGLQFLIQYYNGEERAKGNILERFSAQQFPDLHSELNLSSLELGDSALYFCASSSPGLYNEQFFGPGTRLTVL.

The J gene is TRBJ1-1, the V gene TRBV5-8; 7 bases align to TRBD1. The CDR3 loop spans 14 amino acids. V was clipped by 0 bases and J by 4 bases; unmatched bases: 3. Per germline, CDR1 SGHTS and CDR2 YDEGEE. The CDR3 reads CASSLEQGSTEAFF. Here the CDR3 DNA reads TGTGCCAGCAGCTTGGAACAGGGGTCCACTGAAGCTTTCTTT. The full variable domain, with the rest looked up from reference TRBV5-8 and TRBJ1-1, is EAGVTQSPTHLIKTRGQQATLRCSPISGHTSVYWYQQALGLGLQFLLWYDEGEERNRGNFPPRFSGRQFPNYSSELNVNALELEDSALYLCASSLEQGSTEAFFGQGTRLTVV.

This clonotype was seen many times. The rearrangement uses TRBV7-2 and TRBJ2-3; a possible D gene is TRBD2 (5 bases). The CDR3 spans 15 residues. Trimming removed 4 bases from V and 2 bases from J, with 13 bases in between. Germline V gene lookup returns CDR1 SGHTA and CDR2 FQGNSA. The CDR3 DNA sequence: TGTGCCAGCAGCTCGGGATTACAATACACAGATACGCAGTATTTT. This translates into CASSSGLQYTDTQYF.

This clonotype was detected many times. This chain connects TRBV2 to TRBJ2-5; 8 positions agree with TRBD1. The CDR3 is made up of 14 amino acids. CDR1 and CDR2 from the germline V gene are SNHLY and FYNNEI. V dropped 6 bases and J dropped 0; count of bases not matched to a gene: 3. The CDR3 loop reads CASRDREYQETQYF. In DNA form, the CDR3 reads TGTGCCAGCAGGGACAGGGAGTACCAAGAGACCCAGTACTTC.

The gene calls are TRBV5-1 and TRBJ2-2; 8 positions agree with TRBD2. The CDR3 has 16 residues. The germline V gene encodes CDR1 SGHRS and CDR2 YFSETQ. Trimming at V came to 0 bases and at J to 1 base, leaving 2 bases not matched to a gene. The CDR3 nucleotides read TGCGCCAGCAGCTTGGTGACTAGCGAGAACACCGGGGAGCTGTTTTTT. It encodes CASSLVTSENTGELFF.

This clonotype has a count of ten or more. The rearrangement joins TRBV5-1 to TRBJ1-1; D remains ambiguous. V shed 4 bases and J shed 1 base, with 11 bases lying between them. This CDR3 has 14 residues. Germline values: CDR1 SGHRS, CDR2 YFSETQ. CDR3 in amino acids: CASSPDLRNTEAFF. As DNA, the CDR3 is TGCGCCAGCAGCCCGGACTTGAGGAACACTGAAGCTTTCTTT.

Remarks on this clonotype: With a much larger clone just one base away, this may be a read error. The rearrangement joins TRBV5-1 to TRBJ2-2; D perhaps matches TRBD2 (6 bases). The V gene's germline CDR1 is SGHRS and CDR2 YFSETQ. The CDR3 spans 13 residues. The CDR3 DNA follows: TGCGTCAGCAGCCGACTAGTAGCCGGGGAGCTGTTTTTT. Translating gives CVSSRLVAGELFF.

This clonotype has just a few counts. J is TRBJ1-2 and V is TRBV19; 8 bases match TRBD1. The CDR3 runs to 14 residues. Trimming took 4 bases from V and 4 from J; bases not matched to a gene: 5. Germline V gene sequence: CDR1 LNHDA, CDR2 SQIVND (reference sequence). The CDR3 DNA follows: TGTGCCAGTAGTACGACCGGGACAGGCTATGGCTACACCTTC. Protein: CASSTTGTGYGYTF.

The chain employs TRBV4-2 and TRBJ2-1, with D unresolved. Per germline, CDR1 LGHNA and CDR2 YNFKEQ. V lost 1 base, J lost 6 bases, and 10 bases lay in between. This CDR3 is built from 14 residues. The CDR3 spells CASSQGDPSNEQFF. CDR3 in DNA: TGTGCCAGCAGCCAAGGGGATCCCTCCAATGAGCAGTTCTTC.